These 14 T cell receptor beta chains were all obtained from the same sample, sequenced in a study of T cells expressing NK-cell markers. TCRdb re-called the 5' RACE reads, yielding one record per CDR3 amino acid sequence without DNA. This sample's clone table lists around 550,000 distinct CDR3 sequences. The sample was blood T cells: a sorted CD56 or NKG2C T cell subset, CD4+ or CD8+ T cells, or bulk PBMC T cells (not recorded which). All receptors come from a man between 18 and 35 years old in good health.

The gene calls are TRBV12-3 or TRBV12-4 and TRBJ2-2; without DNA, the TCRdb call of TRBD1 cannot be checked. The CDR3 length is 14 residues. The CDR3: CASRGQGSTGELFF.

This rearrangement joins TRBV28 to TRBJ2-5; with no DNA, the TCRdb D assignment of TRBD1 cannot be verified. Germline CDR1 is MDHEN and CDR2 is SYDVKM. The length of the CDR3 is 13 residues. The CDR3 spells CASSTGAPETQYF.

This chain uses TRBV28 with TRBJ2-5; TCRdb gives TRBD2 as the D gene, but with no DNA this cannot be confirmed. CDR1 is MDHEN, CDR2 SYDVKM, per germline. This CDR3 has 14 amino acids. The CDR3 reads CASKDGWAQETQYF. Combining the CDR3 with reference TRBV28 and TRBJ2-5 gives the whole variable domain DVKVTQSSRYLVKRTGEKVFLECVQDMDHENMFWYRQDPGLGLRLIYFSYDVKMKEKGDIPEGYSVSREKKERFSLILESASTNQTSMYLCASKDGWAQETQYFGPGTRLLVL.

This CDR3 reads CAISAAGTLNYGYTF. The chain carries TRBV10-3 and TRBJ1-2. This CDR3 region has 15 residues. Germline V gene lookup returns CDR1 ENHRY and CDR2 SYGVKD.

The chain joins TRBV5-1 to TRBJ2-2; TCRdb lists TRBD1, though no DNA is available to test this call. The CDR3 has 15 amino acids. Germline V gives CDR1 SGHRS, CDR2 YFSETQ. CDR3 amino acids: CASSRDRSNTGELFF.

This chain connects TRBV9 to TRBJ1-4; no DNA is available, so the TRBD1 call from TCRdb remains unchecked. In germline, CDR1 is SGDLS, CDR2 YYNGEE. The CDR3 is made up of 16 amino acids. This CDR3 reads CASSVGGAATEEKLFF.

The J gene is TRBJ2-2, the V gene TRBV12-3 or TRBV12-4; no DNA is available, so the TRBD1 call from TCRdb remains unchecked. There are 20 residues in the CDR3. CDR3 in amino acids: CASSLRPGTRELAPVGELFF.

This chain uses TRBV15 with TRBJ2-6; the D call from TCRdb, TRBD1, cannot be confirmed without DNA. The CDR3 has 17 amino acids. Per germline, CDR1 LNHNV and CDR2 YYDKDF (reference sequence). This CDR3 is CATSRVPGSSGANVLTF.

The genes are TRBV27 and TRBJ2-7; checking the TCRdb D call of TRBD1 is not possible without DNA. The CDR3 is 14 residues long. The germline V gene encodes CDR1 MNHEY and CDR2 SMNVEV (reference sequence). The CDR3 here is CASSNGGDPYEQYF.

CDR3 protein: CASSFRTGVRNQPQHF. The chain recombines TRBV19 with TRBJ1-5; no DNA is available, so the TRBD1 call from TCRdb remains unchecked. The CDR3 is 16 residues long. Germline CDR1 is LNHDA and CDR2 is SQIVND (reference sequence).

This chain links TRBV20-1 with TRBJ2-2; TCRdb gives TRBD1 as the D gene, but with no DNA this cannot be confirmed. The length of the CDR3 is 14 residues. CDR1 and CDR2 from the germline V gene are DFQATT and SNEGSKA (reference sequence). The CDR3 sequence: CSASGAIYTGELFF.

This chain connects TRBV5-1 to TRBJ2-3; TCRdb designates TRBD2, a call that cannot be tested without DNA. CDR1 SGHRS and CDR2 YFSETQ come from the germline V gene. CDR3 length equals 20 residues. CDR3 residues: CASSLARRGRVLSSTDTQYF.

This chain links TRBV12-3 or TRBV12-4 with TRBJ2-4. The CDR3 totals 13 residues. The CDR3 spells CASSFGIVDIQYF.

The V and J genes are TRBV5-6 and TRBJ2-7; no DNA is available, so the TRBD2 call from TCRdb remains unchecked. Germline-derived CDR1 and CDR2 are SGHDT and YYEEEE. The CDR3 covers 13 residues. CDR3 loop: CASSFIRSGEQYF.